This T cell receptor (beta chain) was found in a study of blood T cell repertoires in COVID-19. Germline CDR1 SGHTS, CDR2 YDEGEE. V was pared by 1 base and J by 4 bases, with 0 bases of the junction left unmatched. This CDR3 spans 15 amino acids. This clone turned up a few times. In the original workflow: Amplification with reference gene primers provided the estimates of nucleated cell counts. Sequenced by immunoSEQ multiplex PCR; TCRdb stores in-frame clones only, minus some. V, J and clone size are taken as reported in that table, and D and trimming were inferred from the DNA itself. This sample carries about 200,000 clones, 83% of them seen once, and the ten largest clones take about 2.5%.

The V call is TRBV5-8, the J call TRBJ2-3, with 13 bases aligning to TRBD2. The sequenced material came from peripheral blood. The TCR originated in a woman aged 40 to 50 with active or convalescent COVID-19. CDR3 sequence: CASSLTSGGADTQYF. The DNA for the CDR3 is TGTGCCAGCAGCTTGACTAGCGGGGGGGCAGATACGCAGTATTTT.